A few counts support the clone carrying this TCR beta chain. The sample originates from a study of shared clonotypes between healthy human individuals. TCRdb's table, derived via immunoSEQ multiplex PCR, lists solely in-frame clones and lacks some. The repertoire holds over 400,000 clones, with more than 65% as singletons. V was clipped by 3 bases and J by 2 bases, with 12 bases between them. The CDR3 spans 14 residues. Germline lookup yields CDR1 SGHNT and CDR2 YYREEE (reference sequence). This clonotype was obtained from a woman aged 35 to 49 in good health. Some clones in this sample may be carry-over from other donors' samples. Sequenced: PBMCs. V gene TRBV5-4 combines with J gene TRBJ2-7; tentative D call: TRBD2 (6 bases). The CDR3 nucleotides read TGTGCCAGCAGCTGGGGCGGGGCCGCCTACGAGCAGTACTTC. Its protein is CASSWGGAAYEQYF.